The 5 T cell receptor beta chains in this list originate from one sample, sequenced in a study of molecular identifiers for immune sequencing clone quantification. TCRdb called the PCR reads again in MiXCR, with one record for every CDR3 protein. This repertoire shows approximately 500,000 distinct CDR3 sequences, over 20% found once; its top ten account for 0.65% to 0.95%. Sequencing was performed on naive CD8+ T cells from blood, with Jurkat cell RNA spiked in. Sample subset: FACS-sorted CD8+CD4-CCR7+CD45RA+ naive T cells. The receptors derive from a human donor in good health. Some libraries in this study had Jurkat cell RNA spiked in.

This clonotype was counted many times. This chain uses TRBV20-1 with TRBJ2-3; 8 bases are shared with TRBD2. CDR3 length equals 16 residues. After removal of 0 bases from V and 1 base from J, the junction contained 6 bases not matched to a gene. Germline CDR1 reads DFQATT; CDR2 reads SNEGSKA (reference sequence). CDR3 residues: CSARDETSAGTDTQYF. The CDR3 DNA reads as TGCAGTGCTAGAGATGAGACTAGCGCGGGCACAGATACGCAGTATTTT.

This clonotype was found a few times. The chain employs TRBV24-1 and TRBJ2-3; TRBD1 matches 9 bases. The CDR3 spans 19 residues. With V trimmed by 1 base and J by 3 bases, 13 bases remained unmatched. The germline CDR1 and CDR2 sequences are KGHDR and SFDVKD. CDR3 DNA: TGTGCCACCAGTGATTTCGGACAGGGGTTGGGTCTCCTTACAGATACGCAGTATTTT. It specifies CATSDFGQGLGLLTDTQYF.

As for this clonotype: This may arise from a read error, as a much more abundant clone is one base away. The chain has TRBV12-3 or TRBV12-4 and TRBJ2-3, with D tentatively TRBD1 (8 bases). This CDR3 comprises 14 residues. The CDR3 spells CARSTGGGADTQYF. CDR3 DNA: TGTGCCCGCAGCACAGGGGGGGGCGCAGATACGCAGTATTTT.

The rearrangement joins TRBV5-1 to TRBJ1-1, with no clear D. From germline, CDR1 is SGHRS and CDR2 YFSETQ. The CDR3 is 15 residues long. The ends were cut back, 0 bases at V and 8 bases at J, with 17 bases in the middle. The CDR3 bases are TGCGCCAGCAGCTTGGCCGGGAACTCATTAAAAGAAGCTTTCTTT. Its protein is CASSLAGNSLKEAFF. The complete variable domain, with remaining parts taken from reference TRBV5-1 and TRBJ1-1, reads KAGVTQTPRYLIKTRGQQVTLSCSPISGHRSVSWYQQTPGQGLQFLFEYFSETQRNKGNFPGRFSGRQFSNSRSEMNVSTLELGDSALYLCASSLAGNSLKEAFFGQGTRLTVV.

This clonotype turned up a few times. J is TRBJ2-2 and V is TRBV2; D is unresolved. Trimming took off 1 base at V and 0 bases at J, with 9 bases between the two ends. The CDR3 has 16 amino acids. Per germline, CDR1 SNHLY and CDR2 FYNNEI. CDR3 DNA: TGTGCCAGCAGTGAAGTGCGGCTAGCGAACACCGGGGAGCTGTTTTTT. Encoded protein: CASSEVRLANTGELFF.